Listed below are T cell receptor beta chains from one sample, sequenced in a study of T cell responses to AZD1222 COVID-19 vaccine. Assay: immunoSEQ multiplex PCR; the TCRdb copy retains only in-frame clones and omits some. This sample has around 120,000 clones, with approximately 90% found just once. The sample consisted of peripheral blood, taken on day 0 of AZD1222 vaccination. These receptor sequences come from an adult in good health. CDR3s include the opening cysteine and the closing phenylalanine or tryptophan. The D gene is left open where the match is weak. Size is stated for part of the rows, as once, few or many counts, or as a class when the clone is expanded.

.,TRBJ1-6,few,TRBV11-2,CASSSRVGISPLHF,TGTGCCAGCAGCTCCAGGGTGGGGATTTCACCCCTCCACTTT
.,TRBJ1-1,few,TRBV7-9,CASSPRTENTEAFF,TGTGCCAGCAGCCCCAGGACGGAGAACACTGAAGCTTTCTTT
TRBD1,TRBJ1-2,once,TRBV11-2,CASSRDSNYGYTF,TGTGCCAGCAGCCGGGACAGCAACTATGGCTACACCTTC
TRBD1,TRBJ2-5,.,TRBV28,CASRNRGQETQYF,TGTGCCAGCAGAAACAGGGGCCAAGAGACCCAGTACTTC
.,TRBJ2-2,.,TRBV24-1,CASRAGRGLELFF,TGTGCCAGCCGGGCAGGACGGGGTCTGGAGCTGTTTTTT
TRBD1,TRBJ2-5,.,TRBV20-1,CSADRGETQYF,TGCAGTGCCGACAGGGGAGAGACCCAGTACTTC
TRBD2,TRBJ2-5,.,TRBV3-1/TRBV3-2,CASSTGRGGQETQYF,TGTGCCAGCAGTACCGGTCGGGGGGGCCAAGAGACCCAGTACTTC
TRBD2,TRBJ2-2,.,TRBV24-1,CATSENAFKTSGRNTGELFF,TGTGCCACCAGTGAAAACGCCTTCAAGACTAGCGGGAGGAACACCGGGGAGCTGTTTTTT
.,TRBJ2-1,.,TRBV4-1,CASSPGQDNEQFF,TGCGCCAGCAGCCCTGGACAAGACAATGAGCAGTTCTTC
.,TRBJ1-2,.,TRBV7-2,CASSLNTASFGYTF,TGTGCCAGCAGCTTAAATACCGCAAGTTTTGGCTACACCTTC
.,TRBJ2-2,.,TRBV24-1,CATRGGRVNTGELFF,TGTGCCACCAGAGGTGGCAGAGTGAACACCGGGGAGCTGTTTTTT
.,TRBJ1-1,.,TRBV6-5,CASSFQGSEAFF,TGTGCCAGCAGTTTCCAGGGCTCTGAAGCTTTCTTT
TRBD2,TRBJ2-3,.,TRBV5-1,CASNLAGGTDTQYF,TGCGCCAGTAACCTAGCGGGCGGCACAGATACGCAGTATTTT
TRBD1,TRBJ2-5,.,TRBV29-1,CSADRGETQYF,TGCAGCGCTGACAGGGGAGAGACCCAGTACTTC
.,TRBJ1-1,.,TRBV20-1,CSAPSWTEAFF,TGCAGTGCCCCATCGTGGACTGAAGCTTTCTTT
.,TRBJ2-2,medium-sized,TRBV3-1/TRBV3-2,CASSQALSTNTGELFF,TGTGCCAGCAGCCAAGCACTATCAACGAACACCGGGGAGCTGTTTTTT
.,TRBJ2-3,.,TRBV30,CACSGALTDTQYF,TGTGCCTGTTCGGGAGCCTTAACAGATACGCAGTATTTT
.,TRBJ2-7,.,TRBV5-1,CASSLATGSEQYF,TGCGCCAGCAGCTTGGCCACAGGGAGTGAGCAGTACTTC
.,TRBJ1-1,once,TRBV28,CASRTYTEAFF,TGTGCCAGCAGAACTTACACTGAAGCTTTCTTT
.,TRBJ1-1,.,TRBV11-2,CASSLGEGREAFF,TGTGCCAGCAGCTTAGGGGAAGGACGTGAAGCTTTCTTT
.,TRBJ1-4,.,TRBV19,CATTGRGAEKLFF,TGTGCCACTACAGGGAGGGGTGCTGAAAAACTGTTTTTT
TRBD1,TRBJ1-6,.,TRBV4-3,CASSQDTGAGSPLHF,TGCGCCAGCAGCCAGGACACAGGGGCGGGTTCACCCCTCCACTTT
TRBD1,TRBJ1-6,.,TRBV7-9,CASSLTQGASSPLHF,TGTGCCAGCAGCTTAACCCAGGGGGCGAGTTCACCCCTCCACTTT
TRBD2,TRBJ2-1,.,TRBV19,CASSIEGRGEQFF,TGTGCCAGTAGTATAGAGGGGAGGGGTGAGCAGTTCTTC
.,TRBJ1-5,.,TRBV2,CASSPQYSNQPQHF,TGTGCCAGCAGCCCCCAGTATAGCAATCAGCCCCAGCATTTT
.,TRBJ2-1,.,TRBV19,CASRPSRPESTNEQFF,TGTGCCAGTAGACCTTCCCGACCAGAATCCACGAATGAGCAGTTCTTC
TRBD1,TRBJ2-7,.,TRBV10-3,CAISEGTGVNEQYF,TGTGCCATCAGTGAGGGGACAGGGGTTAACGAGCAGTACTTC
TRBD1,TRBJ1-6,.,TRBV2,CASRTGNNSPLHF,TGTGCCAGCCGGACAGGAAATAATTCACCCCTCCACTTT
.,TRBJ1-5,few,TRBV20-1,CSASAQPQHF,TGCAGTGCTAGCGCCCAGCCCCAGCATTTT
TRBD1,TRBJ1-5,.,TRBV9,CASSVGIGTGLPQHF,TGTGCCAGCAGCGTAGGAATAGGGACAGGGCTGCCCCAGCATTTT
.,TRBJ2-7,once,TRBV11-2,CASSLGAGEQYF,TGTGCCAGCAGCTTGGGGGCGGGCGAGCAGTACTTC
.,TRBJ1-6,.,TRBV19,CASSPHITENSPLHF,TGTGCCAGTAGTCCTCATATCACAGAAAATTCACCCCTCCACTTT
.,TRBJ1-2,.,TRBV14,CASSHTSWGYGYTF,TGTGCCAGCAGCCATACGTCTTGGGGTTATGGCTACACCTTC
.,TRBJ1-2,.,TRBV21-1,CASSKFSQISRYTF,TGTGCCAGCAGCAAATTTTCCCAGATCTCTCGCTACACCTTC
.,TRBJ2-7,.,TRBV18,CASSPPTAEGYYEQYF,TGTGCCAGCTCACCACCGACGGCCGAAGGGTACTACGAGCAGTACTTC
TRBD1,TRBJ2-2,.,TRBV9,CASSAPWDSANTGELFF,TGTGCCAGCAGCGCCCCCTGGGACAGCGCGAACACCGGGGAGCTGTTTTTT
TRBD2,TRBJ2-1,.,TRBV14,CASSQDPWGQRLAGMRHNEQFF,TGTGCCAGCAGCCAAGATCCTTGGGGACAGCGACTAGCGGGGATGAGACACAATGAGCAGTTCTTC
.,TRBJ2-7,.,TRBV9,CASSVGPDPYYEQYF,TGTGCCAGCAGCGTAGGCCCCGACCCGTACTACGAGCAGTACTTC
.,TRBJ2-1,.,TRBV3-1/TRBV3-2,CASSPVSDRRSYNEQFF,TGTGCCAGCAGCCCCGTGAGTGACCGGCGCTCCTACAATGAGCAGTTCTTC